The following is a T cell receptor beta chain sequence with its context. The germline gives CDR1 MGHRA, CDR2 YSYEKL. This CDR3 comprises 15 residues. The trim removed 5 bases at V and 2 bases at J, leaving 5 bases unmatched. The record originates from a study of shared T cell receptors in the human thymus. Libraries were prepared by immunoSEQ multiplex PCR; TCRdb keeps only in-frame clonotypes and omits some of them. This table has about 660,000 clones, more than 70% appearing once. Another study also made use of these data, one on human thymus T cells. That study adds: Finnish infants who were healthy and having corrective surgery for congenital heart defects made up the donors. Corrective heart surgery yielded the resections from which the thymus tissue came. Seemingly biased V and J gene usage marked thymic and blood repertoires. Related research found strongly overlapping thymic repertoires in unrelated individuals.

The sequence came from a boy in the first two years of life with a congenital heart defect. The sample taken for sequencing was thymocytes. The rearrangement links TRBV4-1 to TRBJ1-5, with 8 bases that match TRBD1. CDR3 residues: CASSATGAGNQPQHF. In DNA, the CDR3 is TGCGCCAGCAGCGCGACAGGGGCGGGCAATCAGCCCCAGCATTTT.